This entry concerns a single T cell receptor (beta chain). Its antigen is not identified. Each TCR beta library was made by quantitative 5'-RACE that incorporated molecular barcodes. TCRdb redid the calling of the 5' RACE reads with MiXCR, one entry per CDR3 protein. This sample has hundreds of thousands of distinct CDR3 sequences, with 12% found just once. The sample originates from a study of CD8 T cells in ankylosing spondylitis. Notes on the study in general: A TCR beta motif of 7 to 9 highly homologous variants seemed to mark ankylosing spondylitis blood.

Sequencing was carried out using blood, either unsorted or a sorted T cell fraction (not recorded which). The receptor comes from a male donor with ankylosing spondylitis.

CDR3 in DNA: TGTGCCAGCAGTTACTCGATACTGAGCGCAAACACTGAAGCTTTCTTT. It yields the protein CASSYSILSANTEAFF. This chain joins TRBV6-5 and TRBJ1-1; D unresolved. Germline CDR1 MNHEY, CDR2 SVGAGI. The CDR3 is 16 residues long. Deletions cut 0 bases from V and 2 bases from J, with 13 bases between.